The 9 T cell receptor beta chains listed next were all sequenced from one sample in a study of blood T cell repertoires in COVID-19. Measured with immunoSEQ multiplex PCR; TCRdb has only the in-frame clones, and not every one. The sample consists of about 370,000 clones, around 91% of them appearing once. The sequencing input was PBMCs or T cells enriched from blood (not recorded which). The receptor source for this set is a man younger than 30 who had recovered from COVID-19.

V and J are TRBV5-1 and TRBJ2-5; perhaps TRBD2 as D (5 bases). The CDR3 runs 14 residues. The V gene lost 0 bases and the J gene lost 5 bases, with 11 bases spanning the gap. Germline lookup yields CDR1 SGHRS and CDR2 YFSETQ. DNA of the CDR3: TGCGCCAGCAGCTTGGGAGGGAGCGAGGAGACCCAGTACTTC. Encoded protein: CASSLGGSEETQYF.

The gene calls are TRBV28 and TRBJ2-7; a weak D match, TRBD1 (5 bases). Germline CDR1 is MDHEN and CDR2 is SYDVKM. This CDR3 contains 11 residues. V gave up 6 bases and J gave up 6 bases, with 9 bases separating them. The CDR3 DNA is TGTGCCAGCAGCTGGACACGCGAGCAGTACTTC. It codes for CASSWTREQYF. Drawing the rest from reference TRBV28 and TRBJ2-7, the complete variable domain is DVKVTQSSRYLVKRTGEKVFLECVQDMDHENMFWYRQDPGLGLRLIYFSYDVKMKEKGDIPEGYSVSREKKERFSLILESASTNQTSMYLCASSWTREQYFGPGTRLTVT.

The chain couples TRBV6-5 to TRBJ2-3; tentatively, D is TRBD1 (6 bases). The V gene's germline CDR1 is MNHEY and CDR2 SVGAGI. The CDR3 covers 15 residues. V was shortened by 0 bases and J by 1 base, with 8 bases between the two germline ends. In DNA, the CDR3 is TGTGCCAGCAGTTACTCAGGGGGTGGCACAGATACGCAGTATTTT. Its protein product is CASSYSGGGTDTQYF.

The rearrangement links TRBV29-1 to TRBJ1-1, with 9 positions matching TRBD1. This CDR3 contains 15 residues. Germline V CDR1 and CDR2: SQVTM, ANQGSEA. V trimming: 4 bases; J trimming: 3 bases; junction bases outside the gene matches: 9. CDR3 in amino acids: CSVVGTGGVYTEAFF. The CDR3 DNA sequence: TGCAGCGTTGTGGGCACAGGGGGCGTTTACACTGAAGCTTTCTTT.

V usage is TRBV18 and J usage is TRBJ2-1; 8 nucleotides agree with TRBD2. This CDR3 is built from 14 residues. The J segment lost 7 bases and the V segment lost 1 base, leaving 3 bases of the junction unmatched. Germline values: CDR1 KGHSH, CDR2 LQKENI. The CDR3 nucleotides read TGTGCCAGCTCACCACTGCCTAGCGGGAATGAGCAGTTCTTC. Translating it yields CASSPLPSGNEQFF.

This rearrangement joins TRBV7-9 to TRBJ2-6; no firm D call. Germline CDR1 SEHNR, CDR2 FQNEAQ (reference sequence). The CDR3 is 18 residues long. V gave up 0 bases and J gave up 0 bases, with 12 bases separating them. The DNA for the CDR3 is TGTGCCAGCAGCTTAGCGTGGCCAGTACGCTCTGGGGCCAACGTCCTGACTTTC. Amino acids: CASSLAWPVRSGANVLTF.

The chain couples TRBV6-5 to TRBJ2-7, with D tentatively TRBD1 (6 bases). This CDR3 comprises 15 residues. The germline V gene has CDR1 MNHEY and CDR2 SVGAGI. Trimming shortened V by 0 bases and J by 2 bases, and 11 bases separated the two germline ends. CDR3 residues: CASSYSNRATYEQYF. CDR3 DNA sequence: TGTGCCAGCAGTTACTCGAACAGGGCTACCTACGAGCAGTACTTC.

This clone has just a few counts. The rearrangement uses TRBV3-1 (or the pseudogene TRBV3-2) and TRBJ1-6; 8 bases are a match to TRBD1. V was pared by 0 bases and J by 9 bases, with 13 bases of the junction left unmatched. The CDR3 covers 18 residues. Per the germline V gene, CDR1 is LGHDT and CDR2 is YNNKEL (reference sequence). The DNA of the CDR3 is TGTGCCAGCAGCCAAGATAGGACAGGGAGGGGTGTAGGTTCACCCCTCCACTTT. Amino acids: CASSQDRTGRGVGSPLHF.

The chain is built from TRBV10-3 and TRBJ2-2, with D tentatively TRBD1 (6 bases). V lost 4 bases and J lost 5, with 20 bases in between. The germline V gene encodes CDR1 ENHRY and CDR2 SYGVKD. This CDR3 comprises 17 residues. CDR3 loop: CAISVLGQGSGTGELFF. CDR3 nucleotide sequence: TGTGCCATCAGTGTCTTGGGGCAGGGGAGTGGAACCGGGGAGCTGTTTTTT.